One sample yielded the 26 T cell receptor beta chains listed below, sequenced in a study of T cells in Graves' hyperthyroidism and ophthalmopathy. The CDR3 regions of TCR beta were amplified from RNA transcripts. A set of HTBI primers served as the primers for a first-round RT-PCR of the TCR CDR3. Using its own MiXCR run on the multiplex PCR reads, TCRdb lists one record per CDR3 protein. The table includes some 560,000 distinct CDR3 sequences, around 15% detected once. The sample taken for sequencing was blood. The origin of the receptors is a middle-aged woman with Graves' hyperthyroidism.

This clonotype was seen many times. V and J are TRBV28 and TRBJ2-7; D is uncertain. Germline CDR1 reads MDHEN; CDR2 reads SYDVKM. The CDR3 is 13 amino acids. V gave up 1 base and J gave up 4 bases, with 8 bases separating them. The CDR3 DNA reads TGTGCCAGCAGTTTATCGGAACCATACGAGCAGTACTTC. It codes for CASSLSEPYEQYF.

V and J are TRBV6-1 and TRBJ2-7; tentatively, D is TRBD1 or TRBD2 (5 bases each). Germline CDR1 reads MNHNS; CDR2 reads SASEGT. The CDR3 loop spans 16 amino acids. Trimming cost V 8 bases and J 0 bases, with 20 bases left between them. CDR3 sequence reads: CASDHQKGPSSYEQYF. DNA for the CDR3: TGTGCCAGCGACCACCAAAAGGGACCAAGCTCCTACGAGCAGTACTTC.

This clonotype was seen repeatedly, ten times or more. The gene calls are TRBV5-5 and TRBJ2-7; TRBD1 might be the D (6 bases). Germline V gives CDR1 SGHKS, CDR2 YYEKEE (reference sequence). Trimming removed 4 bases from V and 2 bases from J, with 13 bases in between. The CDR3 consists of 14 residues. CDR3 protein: CASSGPTGTYEQYF. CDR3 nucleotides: TGTGCCAGCAGCGGACCAACAGGGACCTACGAGCAGTACTTC. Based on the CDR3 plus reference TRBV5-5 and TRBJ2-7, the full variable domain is DAGVTQSPTHLIKTRGQQVTLRCSPISGHKSVSWYQQVLGQGPQFIFQYYEKEERGRGNFPDRFSARQFPNYSSELNVNALLLGDSALYLCASSGPTGTYEQYFGPGTRLTVT.

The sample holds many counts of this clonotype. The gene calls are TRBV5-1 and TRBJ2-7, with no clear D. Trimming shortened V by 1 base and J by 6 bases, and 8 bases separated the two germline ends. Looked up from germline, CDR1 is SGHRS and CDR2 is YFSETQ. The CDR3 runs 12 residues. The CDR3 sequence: CASSLQGFEQYF. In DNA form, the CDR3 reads TGCGCCAGCAGCTTGCAAGGGTTCGAGCAGTACTTC.

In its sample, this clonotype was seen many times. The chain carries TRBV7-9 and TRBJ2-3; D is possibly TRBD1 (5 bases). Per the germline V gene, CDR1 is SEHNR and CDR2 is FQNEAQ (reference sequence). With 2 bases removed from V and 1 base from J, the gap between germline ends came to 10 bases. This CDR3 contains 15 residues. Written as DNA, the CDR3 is TGTGCCAGCAGCTTAAGGGGCGCTGGCACAGATACGCAGTATTTT. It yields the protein CASSLRGAGTDTQYF.

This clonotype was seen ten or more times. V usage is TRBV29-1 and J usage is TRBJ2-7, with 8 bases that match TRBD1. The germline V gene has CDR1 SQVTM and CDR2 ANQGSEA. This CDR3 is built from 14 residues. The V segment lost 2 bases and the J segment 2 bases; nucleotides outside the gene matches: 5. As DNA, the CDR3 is TGCAGCGTTGAACCGTTGACAGGGGCCTACGAGCAGTACTTC. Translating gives CSVEPLTGAYEQYF.

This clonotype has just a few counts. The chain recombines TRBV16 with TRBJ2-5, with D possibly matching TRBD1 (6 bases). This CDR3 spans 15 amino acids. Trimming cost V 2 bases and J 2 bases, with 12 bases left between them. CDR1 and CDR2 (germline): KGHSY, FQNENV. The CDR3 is CASSQDTGWQETQYF. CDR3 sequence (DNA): TGTGCCAGCAGCCAAGATACAGGGTGGCAAGAGACCCAGTACTTC.

This CDR3 is CSARSGSISETQYF. The CDR3 bases are TGCAGTGCAAGGAGCGGGAGTATATCAGAGACCCAGTACTTC. This chain connects TRBV20-1 to TRBJ2-5; 8 positions agree with TRBD2. With 6 bases clipped from V and 4 bases from J, the junction kept 10 bases outside the gene matches. Germline loops: CDR1 DFQATT, CDR2 SNEGSKA (reference sequence). CDR3 length equals 14 residues.

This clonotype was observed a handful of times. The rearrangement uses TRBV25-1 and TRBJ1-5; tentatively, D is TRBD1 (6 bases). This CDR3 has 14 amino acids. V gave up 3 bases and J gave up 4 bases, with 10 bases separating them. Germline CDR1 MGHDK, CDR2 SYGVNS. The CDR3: CASSDAGVNQPQHF. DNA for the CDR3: TGTGCCAGCAGTGACGCAGGGGTGAATCAGCCCCAGCATTTT. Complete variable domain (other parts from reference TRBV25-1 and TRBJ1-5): EADIYQTPRYLVIGTGKKITLECSQTMGHDKMYWYQQDPGMELHLIHYSYGVNSTEKGDLSSESTVSRIRTEHFPLTLESARPSHTSQYLCASSDAGVNQPQHFGDGTRLSIL.

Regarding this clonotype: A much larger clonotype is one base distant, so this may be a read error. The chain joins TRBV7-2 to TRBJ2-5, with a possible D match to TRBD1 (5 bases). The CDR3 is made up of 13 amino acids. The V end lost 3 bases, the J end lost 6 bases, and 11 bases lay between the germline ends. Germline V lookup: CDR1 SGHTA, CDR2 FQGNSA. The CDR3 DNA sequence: TGTGCCAGCAGCTTCCAACAGGAAAAGACCCAGTACTTC. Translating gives CASSFQQEKTQYF.

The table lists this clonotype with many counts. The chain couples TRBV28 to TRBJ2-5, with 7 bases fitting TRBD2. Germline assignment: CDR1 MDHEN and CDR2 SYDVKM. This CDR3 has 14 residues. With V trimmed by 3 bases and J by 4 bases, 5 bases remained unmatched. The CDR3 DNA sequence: TGTGCCAGCAGTTTTATAGCGGGTCCAGAGACCCAGTACTTC. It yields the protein CASSFIAGPETQYF.

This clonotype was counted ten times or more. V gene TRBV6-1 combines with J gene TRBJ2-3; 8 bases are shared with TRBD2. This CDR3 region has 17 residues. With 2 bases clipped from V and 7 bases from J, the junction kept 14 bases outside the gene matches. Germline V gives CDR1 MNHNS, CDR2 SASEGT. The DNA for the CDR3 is TGTGCCAGCAGTGAATTTGCGGGAGGTGGAGAAATGAATACGCAGTATTTT. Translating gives CASSEFAGGGEMNTQYF.

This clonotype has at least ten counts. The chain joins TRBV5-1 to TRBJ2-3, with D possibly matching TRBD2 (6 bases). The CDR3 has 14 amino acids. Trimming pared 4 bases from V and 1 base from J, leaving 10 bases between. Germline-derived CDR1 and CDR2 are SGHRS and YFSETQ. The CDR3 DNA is TGCGCCAGCAGCGGGGGACTTCGCACAGATACGCAGTATTTT. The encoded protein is CASSGGLRTDTQYF.

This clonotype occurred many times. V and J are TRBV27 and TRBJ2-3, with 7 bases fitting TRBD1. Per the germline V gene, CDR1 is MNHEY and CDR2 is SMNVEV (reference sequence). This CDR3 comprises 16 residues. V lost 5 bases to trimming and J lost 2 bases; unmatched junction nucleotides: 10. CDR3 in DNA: TGTGCCAGCAGTCCCGTGGGACAGACAATCACAGATACGCAGTATTTT. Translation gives CASSPVGQTITDTQYF.

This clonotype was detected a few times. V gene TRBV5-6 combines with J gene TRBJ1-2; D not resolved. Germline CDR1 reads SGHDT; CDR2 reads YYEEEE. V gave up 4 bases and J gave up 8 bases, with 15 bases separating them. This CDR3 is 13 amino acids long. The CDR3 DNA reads TGTGCCAGCAGCCCCGACTTAGAACGCGGCTACACCTTC. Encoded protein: CASSPDLERGYTF.

CDR3 residues: CASSQIGGLRVNTEAFF. Written as DNA, the CDR3 is TGTGCCAGCAGCCAAATAGGGGGGCTTAGGGTGAACACTGAAGCTTTCTTT. The genes are TRBV7-3 and TRBJ1-1; D is perhaps TRBD1 (6 bases). This CDR3 has 17 residues. Germline V gene sequence: CDR1 SGHTA, CDR2 FQGTGA. The V end was cut by 5 bases, the J end by 0 bases, with 19 bases between.

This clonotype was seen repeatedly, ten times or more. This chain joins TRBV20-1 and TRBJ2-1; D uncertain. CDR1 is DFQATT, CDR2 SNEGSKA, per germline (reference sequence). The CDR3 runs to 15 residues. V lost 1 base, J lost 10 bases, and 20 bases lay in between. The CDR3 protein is CSARAISDAVLEQFF. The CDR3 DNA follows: TGCAGTGCTAGAGCCATATCGGACGCCGTACTAGAGCAGTTCTTC.

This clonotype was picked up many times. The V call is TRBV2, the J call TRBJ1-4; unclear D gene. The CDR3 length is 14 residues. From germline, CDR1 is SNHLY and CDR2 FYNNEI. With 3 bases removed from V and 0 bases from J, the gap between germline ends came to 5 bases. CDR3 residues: CASSDLATNEKLFF. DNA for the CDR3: TGTGCCAGCAGTGATTTGGCAACTAATGAAAAACTGTTTTTT.

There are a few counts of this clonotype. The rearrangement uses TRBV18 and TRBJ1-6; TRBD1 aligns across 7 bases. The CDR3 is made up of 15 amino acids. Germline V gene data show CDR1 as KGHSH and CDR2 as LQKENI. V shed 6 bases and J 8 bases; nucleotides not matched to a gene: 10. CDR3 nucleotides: TGTGCCAGCTCCCACGGACAGGTTGTTGATTCACCCCTCCACTTT. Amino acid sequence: CASSHGQVVDSPLHF.

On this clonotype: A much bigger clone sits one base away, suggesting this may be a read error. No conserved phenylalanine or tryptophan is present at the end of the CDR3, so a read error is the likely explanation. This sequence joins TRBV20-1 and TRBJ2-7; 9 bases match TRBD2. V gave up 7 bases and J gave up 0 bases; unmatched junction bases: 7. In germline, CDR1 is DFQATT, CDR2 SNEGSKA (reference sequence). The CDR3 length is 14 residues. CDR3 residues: CSVGSGRLSYEQYL. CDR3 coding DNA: TGCAGTGTTGGTAGCGGGAGACTCTCCTACGAGCAGTACTTG.

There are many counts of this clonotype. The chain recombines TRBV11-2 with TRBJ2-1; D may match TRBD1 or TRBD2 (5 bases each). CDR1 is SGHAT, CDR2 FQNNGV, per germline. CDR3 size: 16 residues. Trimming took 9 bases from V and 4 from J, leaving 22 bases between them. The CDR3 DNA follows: TGTGCCAGTGAGGGGACGCGCTTATTGGGGTACAATGAGCAGTTCTTC. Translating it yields CASEGTRLLGYNEQFF.

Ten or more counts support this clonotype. The CDR3 protein is CSARDATSGYSYEQYF. CDR3 DNA sequence: TGCAGTGCTAGAGATGCGACTAGCGGATACTCCTACGAGCAGTACTTC. V gene TRBV20-1 combines with J gene TRBJ2-7, with 9 bases fitting TRBD2. V lost 0 bases, J lost 0 bases, and 6 bases stayed unmatched. The CDR3 spans 16 residues. Per germline, CDR1 DFQATT and CDR2 SNEGSKA (reference sequence).

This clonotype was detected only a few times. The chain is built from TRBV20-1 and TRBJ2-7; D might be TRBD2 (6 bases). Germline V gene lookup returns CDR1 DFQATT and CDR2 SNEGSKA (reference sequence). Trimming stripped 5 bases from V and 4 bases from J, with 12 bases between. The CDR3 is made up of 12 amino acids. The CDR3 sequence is CSAPRDEYEQYF. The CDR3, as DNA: TGCAGTGCTCCGCGGGATGAGTACGAGCAGTACTTC.

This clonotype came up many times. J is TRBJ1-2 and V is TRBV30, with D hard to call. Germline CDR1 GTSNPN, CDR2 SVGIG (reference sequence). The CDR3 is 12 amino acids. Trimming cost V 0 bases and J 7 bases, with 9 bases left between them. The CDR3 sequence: CAWSVNGVGYTF. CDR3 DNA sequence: TGTGCCTGGAGTGTTAACGGGGTTGGCTACACCTTC.

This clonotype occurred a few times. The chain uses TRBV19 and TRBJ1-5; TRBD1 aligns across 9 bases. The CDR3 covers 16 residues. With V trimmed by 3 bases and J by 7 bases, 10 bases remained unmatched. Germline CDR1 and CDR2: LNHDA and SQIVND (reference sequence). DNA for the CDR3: TGTGCCAGTAGTATTTCGCGGGACAGGGTCAGGCAGCCCCAGCATTTT. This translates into CASSISRDRVRQPQHF.

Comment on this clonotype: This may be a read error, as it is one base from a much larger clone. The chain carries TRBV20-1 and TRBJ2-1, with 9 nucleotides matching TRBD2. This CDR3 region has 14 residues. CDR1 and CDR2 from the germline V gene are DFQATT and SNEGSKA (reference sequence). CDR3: CSARVAGAYSEQFF. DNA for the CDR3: TGCAGTGCCCGCGTAGCGGGAGCCTACAGTGAGCAGTTCTTC.